Sequencing of this TCR beta chain was carried out in a study of T cell responses to AZD1222 COVID-19 vaccine. Study results and caveats: The sample set comprised mostly white British donors with more females, and clonal diversity was possibly underestimated. Unmutated variant regions reportedly attract nearly half of all spike-specific TCRs.

Some clones are missing from TCRdb's copy, which holds only in-frame ones; the method was immunoSEQ multiplex PCR. The data contain 120,000 to 150,000 clones, around 84% of them seen just once; the ten biggest clones take up around 5.1%. V gave up 4 bases and J gave up 4 bases; unmatched junction bases: 8. The germline V gene has CDR1 MGHRA and CDR2 YSYEKL. This CDR3 spans 15 amino acids. Details on this clone: Its antigen is still unknown.

This TCR derives from an adult who received the AZD1222 COVID-19 vaccine. J is TRBJ2-7 and V is TRBV4-1; 9 positions agree with TRBD2. Sequencing used peripheral blood, obtained 28 days after the second AZD1222 dose. This CDR3 reads CASSPLESGRYEQYF. The CDR3 nucleotides are TGCGCCAGCAGCCCTCTTGAAAGCGGGAGGTACGAGCAGTACTTC.